The 32 T cell receptor beta chains in this list originate from one sample, sequenced in a study of shared clonotypes between healthy human individuals. Selected positively for CCR7 and CD45RO-negative, naive CD8 cells excluded terminally differentiated effector memory CD45RA+ cells. Generated by immunoSEQ multiplex PCR, the TCRdb table keeps only in-frame clones and is missing some. Of about 1,900,000 clones detected, about 95% appear once; the ten largest clones hold 1.2%. Specimen: naive CD8+ T cells sorted from blood. The receptors derive from a man between 18 and 35 years old in good health.

The chain joins TRBV2 to TRBJ2-3; 7 bases fit TRBD2. The CDR3 is 13 amino acids. V dropped 11 bases and J dropped 3; count of bases not matched to a gene: 8. In germline, CDR1 is SNHLY, CDR2 FYNNEI. The CDR3 DNA reads TGTGCCGGCTTGAGACTAGCAACAGATACGCAGTATTTT. This gives the protein CAGLRLATDTQYF. The entire variable domain, with the rest obtained from reference TRBV2 and TRBJ2-3, is as follows: EPEVTQTPSHQVTQMGQEVILRCVPISNHLYFYWYRQILGQKVEFLVSFYNNEISEKSEIFDDQFSVERPDGSNFTLKIRSTKLEDSAMYFCAGLRLATDTQYFGPGTRLTVL.

In regard to this clone: An end of the junction differs from the germline gene, which may be a read error. This chain joins TRBV7-7 and TRBJ1-2; 9 bases are a match to TRBD1. The CDR3 has 16 residues. The germline gives CDR1 SSHAT, CDR2 FNYEAQ (reference sequence). The CDR3 nucleotides read TGTGCTAGCAGCTCCCCACAGGGGGCGCTTCCCTATGGCTACACCTTC. Its translation is CASSSPQGALPYGYTF.

The V and J genes are TRBV5-1 and TRBJ1-6; possible D gene TRBD1, 5 bases. Deletions cut 2 bases from V and 10 bases from J, with 16 bases between. Germline CDR1 SGHRS, CDR2 YFSETQ. The CDR3 is made up of 15 amino acids. As DNA, the CDR3 is TGCGCCAGCAGCTTCACACAGGAAAGGTACTCACCCCTCCACTTT. This codes for CASSFTQERYSPLHF.

The V and J genes are TRBV11-2 and TRBJ2-5; TRBD2 aligns across 11 bases. Trimming took 5 bases from V and 2 from J; bases not matched to a gene: 4. The CDR3 has 15 amino acids. The germline gives CDR1 SGHAT, CDR2 FQNNGV. The CDR3 here is CASSQTSGVQETQYF. In nucleotides, the CDR3 is TGTGCCAGCAGCCAGACTAGCGGGGTTCAAGAGACCCAGTACTTC.

J is TRBJ2-7 and V is TRBV4-1, with TRBD2 identical over 7 bases. Germline V gene sequence: CDR1 MGHRA, CDR2 YSYEKL. The CDR3 is 18 amino acids. Losses at the gene ends were 0 bases for V and 3 bases for J; bases not matched to a gene: 14. The CDR3, as DNA: TGCGCCAGCAGCCAAGATATCCTAGCGGATATACTTTTCTACGAGCAGTACTTC. Protein sequence: CASSQDILADILFYEQYF.

The chain joins TRBV5-1 to TRBJ2-7; the D is unclear. CDR1 and CDR2 (germline): SGHRS, YFSETQ. The CDR3 consists of 13 residues. Trimming cost V 3 bases and J 4 bases, with 11 bases left between them. The CDR3 loop reads CASSYTSEYEQYF. As DNA, the CDR3 is TGCGCCAGCAGCTACACCAGTGAGTACGAGCAGTACTTC.

The chain uses TRBV5-1 and TRBJ2-5; the D is unclear. Germline loops: CDR1 SGHRS, CDR2 YFSETQ. The CDR3 totals 14 residues. V lost 4 bases to trimming and J lost 3 bases, with 13 bases between them. CDR3 sequence (DNA): TGCGCCAGCAGCCTGTCCATTAGGGAAGAGACCCAGTACTTC. This gives the protein CASSLSIREETQYF.

The chain is built from TRBV27 and TRBJ2-3, with 8 bases identical to TRBD2. Germline-derived CDR1 and CDR2 are MNHEY and SMNVEV (reference sequence). The CDR3 covers 14 residues. After removal of 2 bases from V and 8 bases from J, the junction contained 6 bases not matched to a gene. CDR3 coding DNA: TGTGCCAGCAGTTTACAAAGCGGGGGAGGTACGCAGTATTTT. Translation gives CASSLQSGGGTQYF.

The DNA of the CDR3 is TGTGCCAGTAGTATGCGGGAGGGCCCTCTCGACGAGCAGTACTTC. Translation gives CASSMREGPLDEQYF. The genes are TRBV19 and TRBJ2-7, with 9 nucleotides matching TRBD2. CDR1 and CDR2 (germline): LNHDA, SQIVND (reference sequence). This CDR3 is 15 amino acids long. Trimming at V came to 3 bases and at J to 5 bases, leaving 8 bases not matched to a gene.

The chain recombines TRBV4-3 with TRBJ2-5; D may correspond to TRBD1 or TRBD2 (7 bases each). This CDR3 is 15 amino acids long. Per the germline V gene, CDR1 is LGHNA and CDR2 is YSLEER. Trimming pared 4 bases from V and 5 bases from J, leaving 17 bases between. The CDR3 DNA is TGCGCCAGCAGCCCTAGACAGGGAGGGGGGGAGACCCAGTACTTC. It translates to CASSPRQGGGETQYF.

The chain is built from TRBV4-1 and TRBJ1-5; D might be TRBD1 (5 bases). V lost 4 bases and J 1 base, leaving 11 bases between the germline ends. The CDR3 is made up of 15 amino acids. Germline V gene sequence: CDR1 MGHRA, CDR2 YSYEKL. The CDR3 spells CASSPTGGSNQPQHF. In DNA form, the CDR3 reads TGCGCCAGCAGCCCTACGGGGGGAAGCAATCAGCCCCAGCATTTT.

V gene TRBV9 combines with J gene TRBJ2-1; D possibly corresponds to TRBD2 (6 bases). Trimming removed 5 bases from V and 6 bases from J, with 15 bases in between. CDR3 length: 14 residues. From germline, CDR1 is SGDLS and CDR2 YYNGEE. Here the CDR3 reads CASSIGRGVNEQFF. Here the CDR3 DNA reads TGTGCCAGCAGTATTGGGCGGGGCGTCAATGAGCAGTTCTTC.

This sequence joins TRBV10-3 and TRBJ2-7; D possibly corresponds to TRBD1 (6 bases). This CDR3 region has 13 residues. V lost 6 bases and J lost 4, with 13 bases in between. Germline V lookup: CDR1 ENHRY, CDR2 SYGVKD. The CDR3 here is CAIRSGTTYEQYF. CDR3 nucleotide sequence: TGTGCCATCAGGTCCGGGACAACATACGAGCAGTACTTC.

The chain employs TRBV5-1 and TRBJ2-1, with D possibly TRBD2 on 6 matching bases. From germline, CDR1 is SGHRS and CDR2 YFSETQ. The V and J ends lost 6 bases and 8 bases respectively, with 18 bases between them. This CDR3 spans 14 amino acids. CDR3 in DNA: TGCGCCAGCACCCCGGGACTTCTAACATATGAGCAGTTCTTC. Amino acids: CASTPGLLTYEQFF.

This sequence joins TRBV19 and TRBJ2-1, with 9 bases identical to TRBD1. The CDR3 covers 15 residues. Germline assignment: CDR1 LNHDA and CDR2 SQIVND (reference sequence). J gave up 6 bases and V 7 bases, and 10 bases lay outside the gene matches. In nucleotides, the CDR3 is TGTGCCAGTACTCCACAGGGGGCTTCTAGCAATGAGCAGTTCTTC. Protein: CASTPQGASSNEQFF.

This sequence joins TRBV6-6 and TRBJ1-4; TRBD1 agrees at 7 bases. CDR3 size: 16 residues. Trimming at V came to 10 bases and at J to 0 bases, leaving 11 bases not matched to a gene. Germline V CDR1 and CDR2: MNHNY, SVGAGI (reference sequence). The CDR3 DNA follows: TGTGCCACAGGGGGGGCAGGGGATCCAACTAATGAAAAACTGTTTTTT. Encoded protein: CATGGAGDPTNEKLFF.

The V and J genes are TRBV6-5 and TRBJ2-3, with a tentative D call TRBD1 (6 bases). V was clipped by 8 bases and J by 4 bases, with 10 bases between them. The CDR3 is made up of 12 amino acids. Germline CDR1 and CDR2: MNHEY and SVGAGI. CDR3 sequence (DNA): TGTGCCAGCGGCTACAGGGCAGATACGCAGTATTTT. This encodes CASGYRADTQYF.

The chain couples TRBV11-3 to TRBJ2-3; no clear D gene. CDR3 length: 13 residues. CDR1 SGHNT and CDR2 YENEEA come from the germline V gene. The germline V and J ends were trimmed by 5 bases and 6 bases, with 12 bases remaining between them. CDR3 sequence (DNA): TGTGCCAGCAGCCCAGGAGTACCCGATACGCAGTATTTT. Translating gives CASSPGVPDTQYF.

The sample holds one count of this clone. V is TRBV4-1 and J is TRBJ2-7; 8 bases are a match to TRBD2. Germline V gives CDR1 MGHRA, CDR2 YSYEKL. This CDR3 is built from 16 residues. V was clipped by 0 bases and J by 4 bases; unmatched bases: 8. The CDR3: CASSQDLASGPYEQYF. The DNA of the CDR3 is TGCGCCAGCAGCCAAGATCTCGCTAGCGGGCCTTACGAGCAGTACTTC.

The V call is TRBV2, the J call TRBJ2-5; 8 bases map to TRBD2. In germline, CDR1 is SNHLY, CDR2 FYNNEI. Unmatched junction bases numbered 6, after V lost 9 bases and J lost 3 bases. The CDR3 loop spans 13 amino acids. The chain's CDR3 is CARGGLDKETQYF. The CDR3 coding sequence is TGTGCCAGGGGGGGACTAGATAAAGAGACCCAGTACTTC.

The chain combines TRBV27 with TRBJ2-7; TRBD2 agrees at 11 bases. The J segment lost 7 bases and the V segment lost 6 bases, leaving 8 bases of the junction unmatched. The CDR3 covers 14 residues. Germline-derived CDR1 and CDR2 are MNHEY and SMNVEV (reference sequence). CDR3 residues: CASSPLAGGREQYF. The CDR3 nucleotides are TGTGCCAGCAGCCCCCTAGCGGGAGGCAGAGAGCAGTACTTC.

CDR3 loop: CASRFQGTEKLFF. In nucleotides, the CDR3 is TGTGCCAGCAGGTTCCAGGGAACTGAAAAACTGTTTTTT. V gene TRBV28 combines with J gene TRBJ1-4; D possibly corresponds to TRBD1 (5 bases). CDR1 is MDHEN and CDR2 is SYDVKM in the germline V gene. Trimming removed 6 bases at V and 7 bases at J, with 12 bases between. There are 13 residues in the CDR3.

CDR3 in amino acids: CASSQGREAFF. DNA for the CDR3: TGTGCCAGCAGCCAAGGACGGGAAGCTTTCTTT. The V gene is TRBV7-9, the J gene TRBJ1-1; D gene uncertain. The CDR3 is made up of 11 amino acids. Per germline, CDR1 SEHNR and CDR2 FQNEAQ (reference sequence). Trimming took 5 bases from V and 8 from J, leaving 9 bases between them.

This clone was seen a single time. The chain is built from TRBV10-2 and TRBJ2-5; possible D gene TRBD2, 5 bases. CDR1 is WSHSY, CDR2 SAAADI, per germline. The ends were cut back, 5 bases at V and 10 bases at J, with 14 bases in the middle. CDR3 size: 12 residues. The CDR3 region has the DNA TGCGCCAGCAGTTTGGACTGGGTGGGCCAGTACTTC. Amino acid sequence: CASSLDWVGQYF.

The chain employs TRBV15 and TRBJ1-6; 7 bases are shared with TRBD1. The CDR3 covers 15 residues. V shed 0 bases and J 9 bases; nucleotides not matched to a gene: 5. Germline V gene data show CDR1 as LNHNV and CDR2 as YYDKDF (reference sequence). CDR3 protein: CATSRDSGGGSPLHF. The CDR3 bases are TGTGCCACCAGCAGAGATTCAGGGGGAGGTTCACCCCTCCACTTT.

V and J are TRBV5-8 and TRBJ2-7; D tentatively reads TRBD1 or TRBD2 (5 bases each). This CDR3 region has 16 residues. The V end was cut by 4 bases, the J end by 4 bases, with 21 bases between. Germline loops: CDR1 SGHTS, CDR2 YDEGEE. The CDR3 region is CASSEGLRDGGYEQYF. Here the CDR3 DNA reads TGTGCCAGCAGCGAGGGTCTCCGGGACGGAGGTTACGAGCAGTACTTC.

CDR3 sequence reads: CASSAPSGAGGAETQYF. CDR3 sequence (DNA): TGTGCCAGCAGCGCCCCCTCCGGCGCGGGGGGAGCGGAGACCCAGTACTTC. V usage is TRBV7-8 and J usage is TRBJ2-5; 8 positions agree with TRBD2. V was clipped by 5 bases and J by 5 bases; unmatched bases: 16. Germline CDR1 reads SGHVS; CDR2 reads FQNEAQ. The CDR3 loop spans 17 amino acids.

This chain connects TRBV11-2 to TRBJ1-1, with D tentatively TRBD1 (5 bases). CDR1 SGHAT and CDR2 FQNNGV come from the germline V gene. This CDR3 is 13 amino acids long. V lost 6 bases and J lost 2, with 10 bases in between. CDR3 in DNA: TGTGCCAGCAGGGCGGGGGGTAACACTGAAGCTTTCTTT. This encodes CASRAGGNTEAFF.

V gene TRBV11-3 combines with J gene TRBJ2-1; 10 bases are a match to TRBD2. V shed 1 base and J 8 bases; nucleotides not matched to a gene: 5. The CDR3 is 15 amino acids. Germline V lookup: CDR1 SGHNT, CDR2 YENEEA. CDR3 in amino acids: CASSLGGLAVDEQFF. Written as DNA, the CDR3 is TGTGCCAGCAGCTTAGGAGGACTAGCGGTAGATGAGCAGTTCTTC.

The chain combines TRBV6-1 with TRBJ2-4; 9 positions agree with TRBD1. This CDR3 contains 16 residues. Germline CDR1 MNHNS, CDR2 SASEGT. V lost 2 bases and J lost 7; bases outside the gene matches: 9. Here the CDR3 DNA reads TGTGCCAGCAGTGAATTCTCCGGGACAGGGACGAACATTCAGTACTTC. Its translation is CASSEFSGTGTNIQYF.

The chain has TRBV15 and TRBJ1-6; D unclear. Per germline, CDR1 LNHNV and CDR2 YYDKDF (reference sequence). This CDR3 has 13 amino acids. V was trimmed by 6 bases and J by 8 bases, leaving 11 bases between them. The CDR3 nucleotides read TGTGCCACCAGTGCAGAGAATTATTCACCCCTCCACTTT. It codes for CATSAENYSPLHF.

The chain links TRBV11-2 to TRBJ1-1; D may be TRBD1 (5 bases). Germline V gene lookup returns CDR1 SGHAT and CDR2 FQNNGV. V lost 3 bases to trimming and J lost 5 bases, with 10 bases between them. CDR3 length: 13 residues. CDR3 sequence reads: CASSLEGETEAFF. The CDR3 DNA is TGTGCCAGCAGCTTGGAAGGGGAAACTGAAGCTTTCTTT.